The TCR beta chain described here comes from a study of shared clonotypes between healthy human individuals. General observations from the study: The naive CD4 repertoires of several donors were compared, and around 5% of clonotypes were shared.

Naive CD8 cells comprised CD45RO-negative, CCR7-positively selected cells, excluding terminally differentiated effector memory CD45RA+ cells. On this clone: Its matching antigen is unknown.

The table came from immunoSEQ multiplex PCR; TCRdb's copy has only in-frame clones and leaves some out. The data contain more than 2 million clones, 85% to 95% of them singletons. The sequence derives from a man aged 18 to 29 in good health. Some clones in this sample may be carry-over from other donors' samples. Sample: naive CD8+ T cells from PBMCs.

CDR3 nucleotide sequence: TGCGCCAGCAGCTTGAAGGTTCTGACTGAAGCTTTCTTT. Its translation: CASSLKVLTEAFF. This chain links TRBV5-1 with TRBJ1-1, with no clear D. The V gene lost 1 base and the J gene lost 5 bases, with 9 bases spanning the gap. CDR3 size: 13 residues. Germline V gives CDR1 SGHRS, CDR2 YFSETQ.